The clone carrying this T cell receptor beta chain was counted a few times. Its target is not known. TCRdb reprocessed the reads via MiXCR and lists one record per CDR3 protein. The sample lists about 160,000 distinct CDR3 sequences; roughly 21% were seen once. This sample was included in a study of T cell repertoires in cytomegalovirus infection. Study results and limitations: Individuals carrying CMV plus the relevant HLA were identified by cumulative frequency of public TCR beta families. The ex vivo response showed dominance by HLA-C-restricted CMV-specific TCR beta clonotypes.

V was clipped by 4 bases and J by 6 bases; unmatched bases: 6. The CDR3 spans 13 residues. CDR1 is MGHRA and CDR2 is YSYEKL in the germline V gene. This chain uses TRBV4-1 with TRBJ2-7, with 7 nucleotides matching TRBD1. The clonotype comes from a human donor in good health (CMV status not recorded). Some clones in this sample may be carry-over from other donors' samples. The sequences come from CD8+ T cells from cultured PBMCs, collected from culture after CMV antigen stimulation. This CDR3 is CASSRETGSEQYF. The DNA of the CDR3 is TGCGCCAGCAGCCGAGAGACAGGGAGCGAGCAGTACTTC.